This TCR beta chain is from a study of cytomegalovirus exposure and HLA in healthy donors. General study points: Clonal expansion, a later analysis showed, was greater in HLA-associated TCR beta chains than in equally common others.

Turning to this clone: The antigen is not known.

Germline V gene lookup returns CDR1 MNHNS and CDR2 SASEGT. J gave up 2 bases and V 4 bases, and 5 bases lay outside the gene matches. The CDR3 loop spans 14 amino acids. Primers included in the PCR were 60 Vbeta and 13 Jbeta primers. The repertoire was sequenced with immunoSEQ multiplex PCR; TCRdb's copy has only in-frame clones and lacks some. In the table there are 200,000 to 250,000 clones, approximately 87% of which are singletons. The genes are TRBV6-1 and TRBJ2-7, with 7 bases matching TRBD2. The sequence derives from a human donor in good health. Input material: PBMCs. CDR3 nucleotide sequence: TGTGCCAGCAGTGTAGGGGAGGGCACCTACGAGCAGTACTTC. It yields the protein CASSVGEGTYEQYF.